This passage covers 2 T cell receptor beta chains from one sample sequenced in a study of T cell repertoires in cytomegalovirus infection. TCRdb analysed the reads with MiXCR anew, one entry per CDR3 protein. The sample yields approximately 500,000 distinct CDR3 sequences, over 9% seen once. The sequenced sample was PBMCs. Receptors were obtained from a human donor in good health (CMV status not recorded). Some clones in this sample may be carry-over from other donors' samples.

This clonotype was seen a few times. This sequence joins TRBV5-6 and TRBJ1-2; no firm D call. The CDR3 totals 14 residues. Germline V CDR1 and CDR2: SGHDT, YYEEEE. Trimming shortened V by 0 bases and J by 4 bases, and 10 bases separated the two germline ends. The CDR3 DNA follows: TGTGCCAGCAGCTTGGGGCCTGAATCCTATGGCTACACCTTC. Protein product: CASSLGPESYGYTF.

The CDR3 spells CASSPSRQSNYGYTF. The CDR3 coding sequence is TGTGCCAGCAGCCCAAGTCGACAATCTAACTATGGCTACACCTTC. The rearrangement uses TRBV3-1 and TRBJ1-2; D is unclear. Germline V gives CDR1 LGHDT, CDR2 YNNKEL (reference sequence). The germline V and J ends were trimmed by 4 bases and 0 bases, with 12 bases remaining between them. CDR3 length: 15 residues.